This T cell receptor beta chain was recorded in a study of monozygotic twins with inflammatory bowel disease. TCRdb re-called the 5' RACE reads; one entry per CDR3 protein, DNA not given. The listing contains approximately 390,000 distinct CDR3 sequences. This CDR3 is built from 15 residues. Germline lookup yields CDR1 SGHRS and CDR2 YFSETQ. The sequenced sample consisted of blood. The sequence was collected from a human donor with ulcerative colitis or Crohn's disease, or a healthy co-twin of an affected twin (not recorded which). This chain uses TRBV5-1 with TRBJ2-7; TCRdb returns TRBD1, unconfirmable since there is no DNA. The CDR3 loop reads CASSAGERYSYEQYF.